The source of this TCR beta chain is a study of T cell repertoires in cytomegalovirus infection. Study-level information: Public signatures in TCR beta pointed to CMV infection and matching HLA type.

Trimming at V came to 2 bases and at J to 4 bases, leaving 10 bases not matched to a gene. Germline V gene lookup returns CDR1 SEHNR and CDR2 FQNEAQ (reference sequence). The CDR3 extends over 17 amino acids. Broader study findings: Clonotype analysis showed dominance of the ex vivo response by HLA-C-restricted CMV-specific TCR beta clonotypes.

Each CDR3 protein is one row after TCRdb ran MiXCR on the reads. The data hold 700,000 to 850,000 distinct CDR3 sequences, with approximately 30% observed a single time. A word on this clonotype: Its target is not known.

Specimen: cultured CD8+ T cells from PBMCs, collected from culture after CMV antigen stimulation. The TCR sequence derives from a human donor in good health (CMV status not recorded). Some clones in this sample may be carry-over from other donors' samples. The gene calls are TRBV7-9 and TRBJ2-1; 8 nucleotides match TRBD2. In DNA form, the CDR3 reads TGTGCCAGCAGCTTACCCCCCAGCGGGGGCTTTTACAATGAGCAGTTCTTC. It specifies CASSLPPSGGFYNEQFF. The full variable domain, completed using reference TRBV7-9 and TRBJ2-1, is DTGVSQNPRHKITKRGQNVTFRCDPISEHNRLYWYRQTLGQGPEFLTYFQNEAQLEKSRLLSDRFSAERPKGSFSTLEIQRTEQGDSAMYLCASSLPPSGGFYNEQFFGPGTRLTVL.